This TCR beta chain was documented in a study of T cells in localized non-small cell lung cancer. The data were produced by immunoSEQ multiplex PCR, yet TCRdb's version contains in-frame clones alone and is incomplete. Of approximately 83,000 clones listed, roughly 93% are singletons. V dropped 1 base and J dropped 2 bases, with 3 bases sitting between them. The CDR3 is 12 amino acids. Germline CDR1 reads MDHEN; CDR2 reads SYDVKM. Findings and limits, study-wide: Within adjacent lung there appeared a median approximately 60 of the top 100 tumor clones. In the blood, greater T cell density corresponded to longer overall survival. There was higher T cell clonality in uninvolved adjacent lung than in tumor, and it was highest there. Sequencing was restricted to one tumor region; therefore, heterogeneity remains possible.

Concerning this clone: Antigen unknown.

The genes are TRBV28 and TRBJ2-7; D gene ambiguous. Sequenced here: PBMCs, sampled before any cancer treatment. The TCR originated in a woman aged 40 to 75 with stage II squamous cell lung carcinoma. In nucleotides, the CDR3 is TGTGCCAGCAGTTTATTGCCCTACGAGCAGTACTTC. Translating it yields CASSLLPYEQYF.